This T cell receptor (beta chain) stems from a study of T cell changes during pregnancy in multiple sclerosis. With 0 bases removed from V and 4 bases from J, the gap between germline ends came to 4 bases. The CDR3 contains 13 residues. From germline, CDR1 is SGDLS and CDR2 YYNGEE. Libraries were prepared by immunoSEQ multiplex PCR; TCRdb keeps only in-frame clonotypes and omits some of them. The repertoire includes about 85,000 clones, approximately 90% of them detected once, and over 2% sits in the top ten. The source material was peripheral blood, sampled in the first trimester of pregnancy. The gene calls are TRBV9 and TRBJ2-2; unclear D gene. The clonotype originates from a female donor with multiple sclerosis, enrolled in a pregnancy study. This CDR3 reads CASSVGLTGELFF. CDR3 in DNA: TGTGCCAGCAGCGTAGGGCTCACCGGGGAGCTGTTTTTT.